This TCR beta chain is drawn from a study of T cell responses to AZD1222 COVID-19 vaccine. Assay used: immunoSEQ multiplex PCR; TCRdb lists only in-frame clones, some missing. This table has more than 95,000 clones, around nine tenths appearing once. Trimming shortened V by 3 bases and J by 1 base, and 6 bases separated the two germline ends. The germline V gene has CDR1 LNHNV and CDR2 YYDKDF (reference sequence). This CDR3 comprises 13 residues. The chain recombines TRBV15 with TRBJ1-2; perhaps TRBD1 as D (5 bases). Sequenced material: peripheral blood, taken on day 0 of AZD1222 vaccination. This TCR came from an adult in good health. In DNA form, the CDR3 reads TGTGCCACCAGCAGGGGGGGTAACTATGGCTACACCTTC. It encodes CATSRGGNYGYTF.